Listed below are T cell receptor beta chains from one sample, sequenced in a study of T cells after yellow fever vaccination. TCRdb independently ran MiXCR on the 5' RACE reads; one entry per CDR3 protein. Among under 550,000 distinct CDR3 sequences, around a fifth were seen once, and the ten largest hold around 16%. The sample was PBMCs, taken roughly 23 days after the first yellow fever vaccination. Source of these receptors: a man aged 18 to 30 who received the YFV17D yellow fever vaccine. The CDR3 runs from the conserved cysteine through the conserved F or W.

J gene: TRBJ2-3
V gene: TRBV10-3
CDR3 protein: CAIMGQGSDTQYF

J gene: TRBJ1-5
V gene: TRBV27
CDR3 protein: CASSFAYSNQPQHF

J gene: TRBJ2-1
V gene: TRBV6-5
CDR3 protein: CASSYSSTGGANEQFF

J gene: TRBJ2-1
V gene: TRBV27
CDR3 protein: CASSFGGVGYNEQFF

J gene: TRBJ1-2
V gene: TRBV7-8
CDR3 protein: CASSLVQGVYTF

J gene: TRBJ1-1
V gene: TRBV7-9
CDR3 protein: CASSTLGGGNTEAFF

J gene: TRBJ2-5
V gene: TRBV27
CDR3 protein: CASSSAGGMAETQYF

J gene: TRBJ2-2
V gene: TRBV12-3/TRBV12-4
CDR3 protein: CASSSRTKEAGELFF

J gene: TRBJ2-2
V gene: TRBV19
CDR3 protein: CASSIVDTGELFF

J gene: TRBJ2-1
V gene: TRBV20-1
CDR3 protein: CSARDDPTEQFF

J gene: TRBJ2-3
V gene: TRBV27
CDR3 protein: CASSTLGLEGTDTQYF

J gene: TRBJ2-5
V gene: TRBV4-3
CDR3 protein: CASSQDPGRVSQETQYF

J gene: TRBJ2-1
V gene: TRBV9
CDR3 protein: CASSLGTSRIYNEQFF

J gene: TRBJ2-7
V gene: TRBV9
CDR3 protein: CASSRMVGYEQYF

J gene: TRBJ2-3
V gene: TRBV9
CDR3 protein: CASSALGGTQYF

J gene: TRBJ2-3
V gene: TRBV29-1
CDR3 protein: CSVTFRGADTQYF

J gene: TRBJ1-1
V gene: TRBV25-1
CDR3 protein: CASSATMNTEAFF

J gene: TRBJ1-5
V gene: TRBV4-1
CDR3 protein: CASSQDNPGRNQPQHF

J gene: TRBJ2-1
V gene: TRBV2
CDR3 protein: CASSRTSGGAIHNEQFF

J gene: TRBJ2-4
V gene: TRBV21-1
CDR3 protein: CASIRVRRAKNIQYF

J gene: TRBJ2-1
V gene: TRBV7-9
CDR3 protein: CASSFDGGPYNEQFF

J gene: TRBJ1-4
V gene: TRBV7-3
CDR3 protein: CASSLNPGADEKLFF

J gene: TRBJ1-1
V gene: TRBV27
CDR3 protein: CASSSRQKAITEAFF

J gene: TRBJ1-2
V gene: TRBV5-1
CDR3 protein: CASGKDTGYGYTF

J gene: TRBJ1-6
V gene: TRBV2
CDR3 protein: CASSEYGGQNSPLHF

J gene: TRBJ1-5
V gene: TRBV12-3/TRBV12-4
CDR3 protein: CASSRQGDYQPQHF

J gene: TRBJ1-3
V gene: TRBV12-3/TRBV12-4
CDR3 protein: CASSRQGAIGNTIYF

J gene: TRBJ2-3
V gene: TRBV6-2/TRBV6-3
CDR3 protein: CASSLRPDTQYF

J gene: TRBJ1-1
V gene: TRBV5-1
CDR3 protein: CASSWDRGVTEAFF

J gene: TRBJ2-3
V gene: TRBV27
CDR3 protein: CASQGGGRNTQYF

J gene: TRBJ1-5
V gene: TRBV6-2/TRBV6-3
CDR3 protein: CASRHSGTPNQPQHF

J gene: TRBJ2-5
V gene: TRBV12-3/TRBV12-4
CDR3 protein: CASSFQQTQETQYF

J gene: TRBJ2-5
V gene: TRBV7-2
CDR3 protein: CASSLAGPRQETQYF

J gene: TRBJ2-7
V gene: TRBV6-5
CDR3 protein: CASSYPTGGGAYEQYF

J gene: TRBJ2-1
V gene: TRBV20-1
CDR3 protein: CSASGWTGGTEQFF

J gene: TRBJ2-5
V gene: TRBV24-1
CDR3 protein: CATSDSDRYQETQYF

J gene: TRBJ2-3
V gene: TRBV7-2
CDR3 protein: CASRDPGLQDTQYF

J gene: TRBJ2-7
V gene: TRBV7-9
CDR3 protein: CASSLAQRAYEQYF

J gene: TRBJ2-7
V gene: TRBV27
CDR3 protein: CASSSSPSTGSYEQYF

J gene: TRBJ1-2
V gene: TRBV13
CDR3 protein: CASSSTETGTGNGYTF

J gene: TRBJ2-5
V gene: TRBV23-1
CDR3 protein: CASRPWGYLETQYF

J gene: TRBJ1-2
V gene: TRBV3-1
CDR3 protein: CASSQGSPLGYTF

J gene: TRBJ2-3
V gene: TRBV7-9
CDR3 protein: CAVVAGGSGDTQYF

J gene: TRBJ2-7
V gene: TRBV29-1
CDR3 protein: CSVEGQQGSSYEQYF

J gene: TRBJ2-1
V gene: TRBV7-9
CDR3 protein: CASSLWEGQPYNEQFF

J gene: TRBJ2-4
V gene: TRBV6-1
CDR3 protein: CASSKDRVKNIQYF

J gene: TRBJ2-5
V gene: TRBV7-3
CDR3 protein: CASSFVRRHGLRDETQYF

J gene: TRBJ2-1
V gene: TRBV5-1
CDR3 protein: CASRERGLFNNEQFF

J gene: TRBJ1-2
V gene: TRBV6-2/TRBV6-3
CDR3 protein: CASSYPDYRDSFYGYTF

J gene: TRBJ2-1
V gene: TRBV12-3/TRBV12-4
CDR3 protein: CASSPSPGTSGGPYNEQFF

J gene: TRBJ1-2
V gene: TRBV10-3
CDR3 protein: CAIRGTFANYGYTF

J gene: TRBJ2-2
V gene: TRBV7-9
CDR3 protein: CASRIDGGPRAGELFF

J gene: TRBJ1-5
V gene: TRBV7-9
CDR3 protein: CASSSPGADNQPQHF